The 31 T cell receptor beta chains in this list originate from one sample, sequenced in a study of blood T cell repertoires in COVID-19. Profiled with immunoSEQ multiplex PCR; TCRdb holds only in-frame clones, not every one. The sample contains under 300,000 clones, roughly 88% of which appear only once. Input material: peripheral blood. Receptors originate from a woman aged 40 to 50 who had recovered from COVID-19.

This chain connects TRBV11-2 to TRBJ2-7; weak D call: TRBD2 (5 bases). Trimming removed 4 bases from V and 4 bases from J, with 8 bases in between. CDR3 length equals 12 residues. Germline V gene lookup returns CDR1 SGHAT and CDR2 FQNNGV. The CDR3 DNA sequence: TGTGCCAGCAGCTCCACGGGGTACGAGCAGTACTTC. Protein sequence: CASSSTGYEQYF.

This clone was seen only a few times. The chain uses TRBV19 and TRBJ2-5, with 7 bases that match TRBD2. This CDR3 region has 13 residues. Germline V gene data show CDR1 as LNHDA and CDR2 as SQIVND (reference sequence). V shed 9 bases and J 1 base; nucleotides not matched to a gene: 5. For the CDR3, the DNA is TGTGCCAGACGGGGGGAGGGCCAAGAGACCCAGTACTTC. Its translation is CARRGEGQETQYF.

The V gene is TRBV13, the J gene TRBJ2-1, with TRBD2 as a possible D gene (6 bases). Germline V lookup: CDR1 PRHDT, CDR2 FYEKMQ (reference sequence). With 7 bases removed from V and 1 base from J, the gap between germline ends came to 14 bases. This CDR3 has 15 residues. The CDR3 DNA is TGTGCCAGCAACAGGCGGGCGGGATCCTACAATGAGCAGTTCTTC. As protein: CASNRRAGSYNEQFF.

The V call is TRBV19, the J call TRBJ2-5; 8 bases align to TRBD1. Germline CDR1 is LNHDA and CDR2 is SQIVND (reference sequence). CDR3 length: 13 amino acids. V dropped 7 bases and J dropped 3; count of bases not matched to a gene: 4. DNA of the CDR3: TGTGCCAGTACCAAGACAGGGGAAGAGACCCAGTACTTC. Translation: CASTKTGEETQYF.

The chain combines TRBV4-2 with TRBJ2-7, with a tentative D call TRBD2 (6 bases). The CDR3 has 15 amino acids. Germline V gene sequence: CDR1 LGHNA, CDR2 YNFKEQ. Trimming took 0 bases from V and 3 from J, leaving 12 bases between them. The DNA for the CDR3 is TGTGCCAGCAGCCAAGATATGGTGGGAGGCTACGAGCAGTACTTC. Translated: CASSQDMVGGYEQYF.

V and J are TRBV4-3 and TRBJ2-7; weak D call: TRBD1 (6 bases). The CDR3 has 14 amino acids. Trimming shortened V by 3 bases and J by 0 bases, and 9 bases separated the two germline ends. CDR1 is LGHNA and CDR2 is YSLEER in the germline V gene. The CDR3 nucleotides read TGCGCCAGCAGCCACCTACAGGGCTCCTACGAGCAGTACTTC. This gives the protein CASSHLQGSYEQYF.

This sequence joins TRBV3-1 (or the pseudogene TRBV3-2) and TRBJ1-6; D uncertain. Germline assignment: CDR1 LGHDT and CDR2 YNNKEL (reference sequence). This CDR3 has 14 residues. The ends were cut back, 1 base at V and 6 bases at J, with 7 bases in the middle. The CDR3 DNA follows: TGTGCCAGCAGCCAAGGTGGCAGTAATTCACCCCTCCACTTT. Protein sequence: CASSQGGSNSPLHF.

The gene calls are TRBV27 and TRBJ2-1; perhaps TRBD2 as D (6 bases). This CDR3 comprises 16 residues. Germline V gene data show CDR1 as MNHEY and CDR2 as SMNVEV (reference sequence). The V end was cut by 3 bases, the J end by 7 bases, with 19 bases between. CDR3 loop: CASSFSSDPQFNEQFF. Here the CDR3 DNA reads TGTGCCAGCAGTTTTTCTAGCGACCCTCAGTTTAATGAGCAGTTCTTC.

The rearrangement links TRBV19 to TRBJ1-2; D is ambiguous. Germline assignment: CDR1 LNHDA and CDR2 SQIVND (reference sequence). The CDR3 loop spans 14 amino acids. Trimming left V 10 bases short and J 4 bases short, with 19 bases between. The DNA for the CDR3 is TGTGCCACCCTCCCCTCGGGGAGACTCTATGGCTACACCTTC. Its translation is CATLPSGRLYGYTF.

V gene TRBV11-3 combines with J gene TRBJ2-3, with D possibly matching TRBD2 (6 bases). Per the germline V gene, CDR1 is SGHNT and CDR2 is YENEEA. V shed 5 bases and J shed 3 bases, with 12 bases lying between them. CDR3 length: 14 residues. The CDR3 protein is CASSLRRGTDTQYF. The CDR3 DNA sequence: TGTGCCAGCAGCCTTCGGAGGGGAACAGATACGCAGTATTTT.

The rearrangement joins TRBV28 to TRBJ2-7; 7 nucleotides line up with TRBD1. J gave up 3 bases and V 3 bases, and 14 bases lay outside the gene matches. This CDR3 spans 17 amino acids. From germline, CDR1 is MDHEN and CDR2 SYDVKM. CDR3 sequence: CASSFKVGRDRDYEQYF. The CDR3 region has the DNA TGTGCCAGCAGTTTTAAGGTAGGCCGCGACAGGGACTACGAGCAGTACTTC. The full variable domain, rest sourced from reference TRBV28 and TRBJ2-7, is DVKVTQSSRYLVKRTGEKVFLECVQDMDHENMFWYRQDPGLGLRLIYFSYDVKMKEKGDIPEGYSVSREKKERFSLILESASTNQTSMYLCASSFKVGRDRDYEQYFGPGTRLTVT.

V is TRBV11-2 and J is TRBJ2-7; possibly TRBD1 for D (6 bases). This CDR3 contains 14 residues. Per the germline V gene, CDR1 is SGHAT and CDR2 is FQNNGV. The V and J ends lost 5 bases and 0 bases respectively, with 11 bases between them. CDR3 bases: TGTGCCAGCAGCCGTCAGGACAGCTCCTACGAGCAGTACTTC. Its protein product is CASSRQDSSYEQYF.

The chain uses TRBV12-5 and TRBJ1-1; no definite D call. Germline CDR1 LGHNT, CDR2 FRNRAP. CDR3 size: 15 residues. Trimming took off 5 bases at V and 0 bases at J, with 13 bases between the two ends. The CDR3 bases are TGTGCTAGTGGTAAATCGGGGTTCATGAACACTGAAGCTTTCTTT. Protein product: CASGKSGFMNTEAFF.

In DNA form, the CDR3 reads TGTGCCAGCTTGGCAGTACTAAACTATGGCTACACCTTC. Encoded protein: CASLAVLNYGYTF. The chain employs TRBV6-5 and TRBJ1-2; D gene uncertain. Per the germline V gene, CDR1 is MNHEY and CDR2 is SVGAGI. V was pared by 8 bases and J by 2 bases, with 12 bases between. The length of the CDR3 is 13 residues.

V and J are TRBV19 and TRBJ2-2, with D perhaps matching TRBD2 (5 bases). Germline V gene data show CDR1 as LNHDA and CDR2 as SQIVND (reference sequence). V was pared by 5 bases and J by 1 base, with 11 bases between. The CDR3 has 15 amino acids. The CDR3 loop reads CASSPHGVNTGELFF. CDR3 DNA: TGTGCCAGTAGTCCGCACGGGGTGAACACCGGGGAGCTGTTTTTT. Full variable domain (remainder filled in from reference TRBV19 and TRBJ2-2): DGGITQSPKYLFRKEGQNVTLSCEQNLNHDAMYWYRQDPGQGLRLIYYSQIVNDFQKGDIAEGYSVSREKKESFPLTVTSAQKNPTAFYLCASSPHGVNTGELFFGEGSRLTVL.

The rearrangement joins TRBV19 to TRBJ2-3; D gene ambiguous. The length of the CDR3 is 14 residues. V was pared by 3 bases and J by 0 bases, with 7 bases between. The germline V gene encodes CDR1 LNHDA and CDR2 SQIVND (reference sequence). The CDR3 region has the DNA TGTGCCAGTAGTATTATAGCTAGCACAGATACGCAGTATTTT. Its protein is CASSIIASTDTQYF.

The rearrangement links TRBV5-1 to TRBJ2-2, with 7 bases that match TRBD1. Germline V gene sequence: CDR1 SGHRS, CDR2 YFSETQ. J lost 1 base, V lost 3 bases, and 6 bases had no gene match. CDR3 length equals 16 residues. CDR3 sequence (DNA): TGCGCCAGCAGCTGGACCGGGACAGAGAACACCGGGGAGCTGTTTTTT. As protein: CASSWTGTENTGELFF.

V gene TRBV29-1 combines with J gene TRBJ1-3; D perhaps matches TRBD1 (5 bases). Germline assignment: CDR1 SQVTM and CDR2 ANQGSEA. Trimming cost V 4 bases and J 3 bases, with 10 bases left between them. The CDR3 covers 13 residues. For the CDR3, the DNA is TGCAGCGTTGTCGGGGGTAGTGGAAACACCATATATTTT. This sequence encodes CSVVGGSGNTIYF. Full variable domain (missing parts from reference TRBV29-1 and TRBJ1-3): SAVISQKPSRDICQRGTSLTIQCQVDSQVTMMFWYRQQPGQSLTLIATANQGSEATYESGFVIDKFPISRPNLTFSTLTVSNMSPEDSSIYLCSVVGGSGNTIYFGEGSWLTVV.

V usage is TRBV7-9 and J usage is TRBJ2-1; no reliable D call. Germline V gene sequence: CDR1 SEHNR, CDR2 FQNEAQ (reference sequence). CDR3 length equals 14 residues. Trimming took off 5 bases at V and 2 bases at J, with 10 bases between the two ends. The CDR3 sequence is CASSLTYTYNEQFF. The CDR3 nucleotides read TGTGCCAGCAGCCTGACATACACCTACAATGAGCAGTTCTTC.

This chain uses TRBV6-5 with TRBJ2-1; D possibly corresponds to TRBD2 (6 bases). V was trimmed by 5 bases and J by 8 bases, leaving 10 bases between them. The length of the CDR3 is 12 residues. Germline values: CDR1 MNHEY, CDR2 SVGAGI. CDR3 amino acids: CASSKSGDEQFF. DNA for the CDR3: TGTGCCAGCAGTAAATCGGGGGATGAGCAGTTCTTC.

The CDR3 DNA reads TGTGCCAGCAGCTTAATCGTGAGTGCCCCTGGGGCCAACGTCCTGACTTTC. Translating gives CASSLIVSAPGANVLTF. V is TRBV7-3 and J is TRBJ2-6; D is unresolved. The CDR3 runs to 17 residues. The germline V gene has CDR1 SGHTA and CDR2 FQGTGA. Trimming left V 1 base short and J 2 bases short, with 12 bases between.

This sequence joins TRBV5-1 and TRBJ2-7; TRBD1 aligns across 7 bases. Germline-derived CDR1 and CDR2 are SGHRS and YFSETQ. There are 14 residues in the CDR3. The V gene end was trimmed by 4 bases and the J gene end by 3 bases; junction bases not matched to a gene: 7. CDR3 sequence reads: CASSPFRDSYEQYF. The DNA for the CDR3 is TGCGCCAGCAGCCCATTTCGGGACAGCTACGAGCAGTACTTC.

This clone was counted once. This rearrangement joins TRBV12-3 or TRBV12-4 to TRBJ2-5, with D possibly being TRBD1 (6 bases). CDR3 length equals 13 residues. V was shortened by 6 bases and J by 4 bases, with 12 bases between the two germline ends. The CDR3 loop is CASRLQGTETQYF. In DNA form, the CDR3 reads TGTGCCAGCAGACTACAGGGAACAGAGACCCAGTACTTC.

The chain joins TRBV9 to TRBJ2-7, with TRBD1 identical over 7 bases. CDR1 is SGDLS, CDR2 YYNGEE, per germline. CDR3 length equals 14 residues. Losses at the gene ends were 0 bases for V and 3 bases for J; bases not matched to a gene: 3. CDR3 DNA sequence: TGTGCCAGCAGCGTAGGACAGGGATTCTACGAGCAGTACTTC. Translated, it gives CASSVGQGFYEQYF.

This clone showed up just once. In nucleotides, the CDR3 is TGTGCCAGCTCATGGGGAGTTGCAACTAATGAAAAACTGTTTTTT. Its protein is CASSWGVATNEKLFF. The rearrangement uses TRBV18 and TRBJ1-4; no definite D call. The CDR3 extends over 15 amino acids. Per germline, CDR1 KGHSH and CDR2 LQKENI. The V gene lost 5 bases and the J gene lost 0 bases, with 10 bases spanning the gap.

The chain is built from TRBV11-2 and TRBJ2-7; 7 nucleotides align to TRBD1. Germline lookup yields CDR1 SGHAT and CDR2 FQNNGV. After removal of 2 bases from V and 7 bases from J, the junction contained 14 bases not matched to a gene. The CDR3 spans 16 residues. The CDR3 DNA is TGTGCCAGCAGCTTATCATTTCAGGGGGAGTTGGGGGAGCAGTACTTC. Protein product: CASSLSFQGELGEQYF.

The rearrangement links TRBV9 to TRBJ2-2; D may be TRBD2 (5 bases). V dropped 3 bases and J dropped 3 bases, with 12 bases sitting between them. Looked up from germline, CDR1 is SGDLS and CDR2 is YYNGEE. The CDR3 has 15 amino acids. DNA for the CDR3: TGTGCCAGCAGCGCCACGGGATTTGACACCGGGGAGCTGTTTTTT. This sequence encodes CASSATGFDTGELFF.

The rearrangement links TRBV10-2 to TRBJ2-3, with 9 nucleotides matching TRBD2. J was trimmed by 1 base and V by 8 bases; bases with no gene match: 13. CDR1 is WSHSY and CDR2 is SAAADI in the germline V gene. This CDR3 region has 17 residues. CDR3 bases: TGCGCCAGCGGCGGGGGGGGGCTAGCGGGGCGCACAGATACGCAGTATTTT. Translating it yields CASGGGGLAGRTDTQYF.

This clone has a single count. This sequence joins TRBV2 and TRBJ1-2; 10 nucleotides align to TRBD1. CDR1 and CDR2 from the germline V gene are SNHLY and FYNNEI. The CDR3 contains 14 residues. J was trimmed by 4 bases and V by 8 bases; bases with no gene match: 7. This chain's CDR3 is CASGDRGLGYGYTF. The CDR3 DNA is TGTGCCAGCGGCGACAGGGGGCTGGGCTATGGCTACACCTTC.

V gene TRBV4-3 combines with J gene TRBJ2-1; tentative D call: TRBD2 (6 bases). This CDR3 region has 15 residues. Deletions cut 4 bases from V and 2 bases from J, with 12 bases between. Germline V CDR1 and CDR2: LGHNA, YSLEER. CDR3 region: CASSPGRGAYNEQFF. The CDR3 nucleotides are TGCGCCAGCAGCCCGGGGCGGGGAGCCTACAATGAGCAGTTCTTC.

CDR3 coding DNA: TGTGCCAGCAGCCCGAGACAGCTCTTGAACACTGAAGCTTTCTTT. It is translated as CASSPRQLLNTEAFF. The chain employs TRBV13 and TRBJ1-1; possibly TRBD1 for D (5 bases). Germline V gene data show CDR1 as PRHDT and CDR2 as FYEKMQ (reference sequence). This CDR3 region has 15 residues. Trimming removed 5 bases from V and 0 bases from J, with 13 bases in between.